This TCR beta chain was sequenced in a study of blood T cell repertoires in COVID-19. The V gene lost 2 bases and the J gene lost 6 bases, with 17 bases spanning the gap. The CDR3 runs to 15 residues. The V gene's germline CDR1 is SGHRS and CDR2 YFSETQ. The authors' processing: Estimation of nucleated cell counts relied on the amplification of reference gene primers. The data were produced by immunoSEQ multiplex PCR, yet TCRdb's version contains in-frame clones alone and is incomplete. V, J and clone size are those of that table, while D and trimming were read from the DNA. The sample lists approximately 59,000 clones, about 84% occurring once.

The TCR originated in a man between 40 and 49 years old with active COVID-19. The rearrangement uses TRBV5-1 and TRBJ1-2, with D possibly TRBD1 on 5 matching bases. The sequenced material came from peripheral blood. This CDR3 is CASSFGREVVDGYTF. The CDR3 coding sequence is TGCGCCAGCAGCTTTGGCAGGGAGGTTGTCGATGGCTACACCTTC.